This T cell receptor beta chain is drawn from a study of T cells in Graves' hyperthyroidism and ophthalmopathy (dated by TCRdb to about 2019). Study-wide context: Peripheral blood was collected at initial diagnosis, before any treatment. To identify TCR V-J signatures that set the groups apart, the researchers used a discovery cohort of 100 patients, made up of roughly 40 with Graves' ophthalmopathy and 57 with stable Graves' hyperthyroidism. Whether ophthalmopathy could be predicted prospectively was tested in an independent validation cohort made up of about 20 hyperthyroidism patients plus 17 patients who later progressed to ophthalmopathy. For training and testing, the 100 or so patients in the discovery cohort were randomly divided in a 7:3 ratio. In addition, the study compared T-cell repertoires in thyroid tissue and in blood from six Graves' hyperthyroidism patients. Once sampling was done, hyperthyroidism patients were given methimazole at a starting dose of 30 mg daily, whereas ophthalmopathy patients were given high-dose intravenous methylprednisolone. The paper describes TCR Vbeta CDR3 sequencing of 140 or so peripheral blood samples, made up of around 41 ophthalmopathy patients, some 80 hyperthyroidism patients and 17 progressor patients.

Ophthalmopathy patients had moderately to severely active disease, with a Clinical Activity Score of 3 or more, a NOSPECS grade of 4 or more, and a disease duration of less than 3 months. Exclusion was applied to patients with uncontrolled infections, other autoimmune diseases, pregnancy or lactation. Diagnoses were based on clinical symptoms, serum thyroxine and TRAb, thyroid ultrasound and orbital computed tomography. PBMCs were separated from roughly 10 ml of fresh peripheral blood using Ficoll-Paque density gradient centrifugation. Trizol reagent was used to extract total RNA, and RNA quality was then checked on an Agilent 2100 Bioanalyzer. The V end gives up 4 bases and the J end 2 bases, leaving 8 bases in the junction not matched to a gene. The CDR3 runs 18 residues from the cysteine to the phenylalanine. CDR3 DNA only is kept here, 54 bases in frame from base 1. Via the germline V gene, CDR1 is MNHEY and CDR2 SVGEGT.

Amplification of TCR beta CDR3 regions was carried out from RNA transcripts. The first round of RT-PCR for the TCR CDR3 was performed with the HTBI primer set and the Qiagen OneStep RT-PCR kit. Libraries were constructed in a second round of multiplex PCR, after which size selection and purification were performed. Sequencing of the libraries was done on an Illumina HiSeq2000 using paired-end 100 bp reads. For the original study's pipeline: SOAPnuke was used to process the raw data, removing reads that contained adapters or uncalled bases, had a mean Phred below 15, or lacked an exact match to the constant primer or identifier. High-quality paired reads were merged using COPE v1.2.5, and each unique nucleotide sequence was defined as a clonotype. Clonotypes were aligned to IMGT TRBV, TRBD and TRBJ reference segments using MiTCR v1.1. The analysis was restricted to V-J combinations with a frequency above 0.0001, which together covered just over 98% of the repertoires. A TCS score was defined as the ratio of F50 (clonal expansion) to E x V (chaos), with BLOSUM62-based TCRdist applied between CDR3 peptides within each V-J. Welch's t-statistics and random forest reduced approximately 520 V-J features to 10 to 15, which were used in a naive Bayes classifier (R e1071). TCRdb took the public reads, trimmed them with fastp at Q25, ran MiXCR for clone calling and kept in-frame beta chains. Each entry is one CDR3 protein sequence, shown with its most common DNA and genes. The V and J calls, along with clone size, are taken from TCRdb and not from the paper's own processing. The sample table shows around 340,000 distinct CDR3 sequences, and around 18% are seen once. Roughly a sixth of the sample belongs to the ten largest clones.

This clonotype was detected ten times or more. The antigen this receptor binds is unknown. One base away there is no much larger clone; base qualities are not given. Overall study results and their limits: In validation, the model predicted progression to ophthalmopathy with 65% to 71% sensitivity and about 73% specificity, a median of 6.5 months before onset. A model built on a 13 V-J signature distinguished ophthalmopathy from stable hyperthyroidism, reaching around 87% sensitivity and approximately 81% specificity in cross-validation and 80%/75% in testing. Sample size was not statistically predetermined, and investigators were not blinded to group allocation. Most expanded thyroid clonotypes (frequency above 0.001) were also detected in blood, a finding suggesting that blood repertoires may reflect thyroid immune responses.

The sequence derives from a woman between 35 and 50 years old with Graves' ophthalmopathy. The sequenced material came from blood. The rearrangement joined TRBV6-2 or TRBV6-3 to TRBJ2-6; the junction holds 10 bases that match TRBD1. The base sequence is TGTGCCAGCAGTTTCGCGGACAGGGGGAAGACTGGGGCCAACGTCCTGACTTTC. Its translation is CASSFADRGKTGANVLTF.